The text below deals with one TCR beta chain. TCRdb's copy holds only in-frame clones and misses some; the assay was immunoSEQ multiplex PCR. Counted here are fewer than 200,000 clones, roughly 79% occurring once; the ten biggest clones make up about 11%. This record belongs to a study of blood T cell repertoires in COVID-19. Study in general: PBMCs, B-cell-depleted T cells, or T cells provided the cDNA or gDNA that made up the material.

The CDR3 contains 16 residues. CDR1 and CDR2 from the germline V gene are SGHDN and FVKESK. Trimming cost V 5 bases and J 7 bases; bases outside gene matches: 10. What was sequenced was peripheral blood. This receptor was taken from a woman aged 40 to 50 with COVID-19, enrolled during active disease. This chain uses TRBV14 with TRBJ2-1, with 11 bases that match TRBD2. CDR3 nucleotides: TGTGCCAGCAGCGGGACTAGCGGTGGCAAGGGGAATGAGCAGTTCTTC. It is translated as CASSGTSGGKGNEQFF.